This TCR beta chain emerged from a study of T cell repertoires in cytomegalovirus infection. TCRdb ran MiXCR on the reads and lists one entry per CDR3 protein. The data contain 450,000 to 550,000 distinct CDR3 sequences, approximately 46% of them seen just once; the ten biggest clones take up 40% to 50%. This CDR3 region has 13 residues. Trimming stripped 5 bases from V and 6 bases from J, with 12 bases between. CDR1 and CDR2 (germline): MNHEY, SVGEGT. This clonotype has a handful of counts. No antigen is known for it. The chain recombines TRBV6-2 or TRBV6-3 with TRBJ2-3; D gene uncertain. The material was cultured PBMCs, obtained from culture after CMV antigen stimulation. This receptor was identified in a human donor in good health (CMV status not recorded). Some clones in this sample may be carry-over from other donors' samples. CDR3 in DNA: TGTGCCAGCAGTCGATCAACGACTGATACGCAGTATTTT. Translating it yields CASSRSTTDTQYF.